This T cell receptor beta chain came from a study of T cell changes during pregnancy in multiple sclerosis. TCRdb keeps only in-frame clones here, not all; method: immunoSEQ multiplex PCR. The data hold about 43,000 clones, with roughly 90% observed a single time. Trimming cost V 3 bases and J 3 bases, with 12 bases left between them. This CDR3 spans 14 amino acids. The germline gives CDR1 MNHEY, CDR2 SMNVEV (reference sequence). This receptor was obtained from a female donor with multiple sclerosis, enrolled in a pregnancy study. Sequencing used PBMCs (not recorded whether the cells were cultured). The genes are TRBV27 and TRBJ2-7; D unclear. The DNA for the CDR3 is TGTGCCAGCAGTTTGAGAAAAGGGAACTACGAGCAGTACTTC. It translates to CASSLRKGNYEQYF.